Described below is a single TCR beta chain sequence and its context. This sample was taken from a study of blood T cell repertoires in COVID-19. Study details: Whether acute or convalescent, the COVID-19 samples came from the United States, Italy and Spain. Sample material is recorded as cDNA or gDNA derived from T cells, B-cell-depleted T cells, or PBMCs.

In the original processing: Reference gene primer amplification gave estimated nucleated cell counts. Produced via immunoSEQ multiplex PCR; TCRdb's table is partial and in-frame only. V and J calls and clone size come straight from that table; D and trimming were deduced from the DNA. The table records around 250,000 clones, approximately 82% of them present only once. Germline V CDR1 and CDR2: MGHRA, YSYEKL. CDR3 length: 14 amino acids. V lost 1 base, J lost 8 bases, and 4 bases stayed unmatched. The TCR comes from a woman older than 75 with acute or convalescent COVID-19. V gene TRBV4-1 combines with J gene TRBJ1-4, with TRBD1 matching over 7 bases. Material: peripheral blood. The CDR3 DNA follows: TGCGCCAGCAGCCAAGGACAGGGAGTAGAAAAACTGTTTTTT. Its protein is CASSQGQGVEKLFF.